What follows describes a single T cell receptor (beta chain). The antigen remains undetermined. Profiled with immunoSEQ multiplex PCR; TCRdb holds only in-frame clones, not every one. The sample shows over 50,000 clones, 80% to 90% of them seen only once. This CDR3 comprises 12 residues. CDR1 and CDR2 from the germline V gene are KGHSH and LQKENI. Deletions cut 3 bases from V and 5 bases from J, with 6 bases between. The data derive from a study of Tregs in tolerant kidney transplant recipients. Thawed PBMCs were FACS-sorted into unstimulated CD4+CD25+CD127- regulatory T cells, CD4+CD25- non-regulatory cells, CD4 and CD8 cells. Study-wide findings and caveats: This study did not directly address biological reproducibility.

This chain connects TRBV18 to TRBJ2-3, with a possible D match to TRBD1 (5 bases). Sequencing input: CD4+ T cells from blood. This sequence originates from a human donor in good health. The DNA of the CDR3 is TGTGCCAGCTCACCTAGGGGAGATACGCAGTATTTT. Translated, it gives CASSPRGDTQYF.